This TCR beta chain was found in a study of Tregs in tolerant kidney transplant recipients. As concerns this clone: Its specificity is not known. The read falls 3 residues short of the CDR3 end, and the missing part is taken from the germline J gene.

Only in-frame clones appear in the TCRdb table, and some are missing; sequencing was by immunoSEQ multiplex PCR. The sample has about 23,000 clones. This CDR3 contains 14 residues. Trimming took 2 bases from V and 6 from J, leaving 14 bases between them. CDR1 and CDR2 (germline): DFQATT, SNEGSKA (reference sequence). The nonmyeloablative bone marrow transplants came from related graft donors, with transient mixed chimerism. Unstimulated regulatory T cells (CD4+CD25+CD127-), CD4+CD25- non-regulatory cells, CD4 and CD8 cells were FACS-sorted from thawed PBMCs. General study points: Validation in larger populations is needed because few patients were studied. Some patients' samples used different primers over time, so nucleotide sequences weren't comparable.

Sample: CD4+ T cells from blood (PBMCs), taken 6 months after the transplant. The TCR comes from a human patient who received a combined kidney and bone marrow transplant. Some T cells may originate from the graft donor. The rearrangement links TRBV20-1 to TRBJ2-1; D is perhaps TRBD1 (6 bases). CDR3 loop: CSARHQGKGNEQFF. CDR3 DNA (partial): TGCAGTGCTAGACACCAGGGGAAAGGCAATGAG.